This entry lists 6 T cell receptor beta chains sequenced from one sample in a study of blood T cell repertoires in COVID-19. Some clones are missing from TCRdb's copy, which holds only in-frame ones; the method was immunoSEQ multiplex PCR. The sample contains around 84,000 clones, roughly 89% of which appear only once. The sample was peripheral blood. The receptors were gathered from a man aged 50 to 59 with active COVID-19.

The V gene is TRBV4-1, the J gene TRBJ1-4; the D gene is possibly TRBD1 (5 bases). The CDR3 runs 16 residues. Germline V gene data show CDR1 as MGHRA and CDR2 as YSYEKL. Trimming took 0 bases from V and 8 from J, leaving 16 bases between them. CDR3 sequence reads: CASSQEVGRVGEKLFF. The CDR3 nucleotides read TGCGCCAGCAGCCAAGAAGTGGGCAGGGTCGGGGAAAAACTGTTTTTT.

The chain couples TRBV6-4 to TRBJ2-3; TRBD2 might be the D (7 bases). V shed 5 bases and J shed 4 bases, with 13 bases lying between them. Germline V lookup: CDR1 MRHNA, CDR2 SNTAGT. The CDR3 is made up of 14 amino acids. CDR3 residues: CASSLSGGADTQYF. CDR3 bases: TGTGCCAGCAGTTTGTCGGGGGGCGCAGATACGCAGTATTTT.

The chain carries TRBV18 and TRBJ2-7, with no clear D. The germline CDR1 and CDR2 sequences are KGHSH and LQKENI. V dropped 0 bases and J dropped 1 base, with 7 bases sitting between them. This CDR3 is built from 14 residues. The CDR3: CASSPPWASYEQYF. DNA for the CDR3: TGTGCCAGCTCACCACCTTGGGCGTCCTACGAGCAGTACTTC.

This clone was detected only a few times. The CDR3 here is CASSQDVASYNEQFF. The CDR3 coding sequence is TGTGCCAGCAGCCAAGACGTAGCATCCTACAATGAGCAGTTCTTC. The chain uses TRBV4-2 and TRBJ2-1, with D hard to call. V gave up 0 bases and J gave up 1 base, with 7 bases separating them. The CDR3 covers 15 residues. Looked up from germline, CDR1 is LGHNA and CDR2 is YNFKEQ.

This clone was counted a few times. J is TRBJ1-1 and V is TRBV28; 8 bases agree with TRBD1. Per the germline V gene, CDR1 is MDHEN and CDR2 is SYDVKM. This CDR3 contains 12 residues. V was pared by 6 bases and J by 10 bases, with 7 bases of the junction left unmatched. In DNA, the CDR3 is TGTGCCAGCAGGAGGACAGGGTTAATAGCTTTCTTT. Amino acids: CASRRTGLIAFF. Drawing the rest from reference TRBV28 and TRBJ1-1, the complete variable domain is DVKVTQSSRYLVKRTGEKVFLECVQDMDHENMFWYRQDPGLGLRLIYFSYDVKMKEKGDIPEGYSVSREKKERFSLILESASTNQTSMYLCASRRTGLIAFFGQGTRLTVV.

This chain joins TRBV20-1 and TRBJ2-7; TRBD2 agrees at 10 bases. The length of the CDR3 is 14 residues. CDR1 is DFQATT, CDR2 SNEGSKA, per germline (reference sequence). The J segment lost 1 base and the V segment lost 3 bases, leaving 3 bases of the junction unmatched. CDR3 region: CSASSGGPSYEQYF. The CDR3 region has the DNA TGCAGTGCTAGTAGCGGGGGGCCTTCCTACGAGCAGTACTTC.